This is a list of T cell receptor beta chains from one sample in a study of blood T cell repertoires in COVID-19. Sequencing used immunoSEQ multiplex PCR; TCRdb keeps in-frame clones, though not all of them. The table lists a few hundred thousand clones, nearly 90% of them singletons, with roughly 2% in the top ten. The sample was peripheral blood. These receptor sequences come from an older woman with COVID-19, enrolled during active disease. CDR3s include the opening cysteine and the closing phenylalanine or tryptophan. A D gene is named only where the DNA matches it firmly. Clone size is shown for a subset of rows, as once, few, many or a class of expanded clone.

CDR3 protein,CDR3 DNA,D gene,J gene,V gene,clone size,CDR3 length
CASSPTGVSPLHF,TGTGCCAGCAGCCCGACAGGGGTATCACCCCTCCACTTT,TRBD1,TRBJ1-6,TRBV7-2,.,13
CASTGGSDPLGGGYTF,TGTGCCAGCACCGGGGGATCGGACCCGCTCGGAGGGGGCTACACCTTC,.,TRBJ1-2,TRBV9,.,16
CASNQAAGSGNTIYF,TGTGCCAGCAACCAGGCGGCGGGCTCTGGAAACACCATATATTTT,.,TRBJ1-3,TRBV7-2,.,15
CAIRGDRADEKLFF,TGTGCCATCAGGGGCGACAGGGCGGATGAAAAACTGTTTTTT,TRBD1,TRBJ1-4,TRBV10-3,.,14
CASSPPPGLNTEAFF,TGTGCCAGCAGCCCCCCGCCAGGTTTGAACACTGAAGCTTTCTTT,.,TRBJ1-1,TRBV7-2,.,15
CASSHYPGELFF,TGCGCCAGCAGCCATTATCCCGGGGAGCTGTTTTTT,.,TRBJ2-2,TRBV4-1,.,12
CASSVGRTNPTGYTF,TGTGCCAGCAGCGTAGGCCGGACAAACCCCACCGGCTACACCTTC,.,TRBJ1-2,TRBV9,.,15
CASSLRMDRTYGYTF,TGTGCCAGCAGCTTGAGGATGGACAGGACCTATGGCTACACCTTC,TRBD1,TRBJ1-2,TRBV5-6,.,15
CASSLDRGWETQYF,TGTGCCAGCAGCTTAGACAGGGGATGGGAGACCCAGTACTTC,TRBD1,TRBJ2-5,TRBV7-2,.,14
CASSPRLGSSYNSPLHF,TGTGCCAGCAGCCCCCGACTGGGGAGCTCCTATAATTCACCCCTCCACTTT,.,TRBJ1-6,TRBV7-2,.,17
CASSREYGGYNEQFF,TGCGCCAGCAGCCGGGAGTACGGAGGATACAATGAGCAGTTCTTC,.,TRBJ2-1,TRBV4-3,.,15
CASSLARDTGELFF,TGTGCCAGCAGCTTGGCACGGGACACCGGGGAGCTGTTTTTT,.,TRBJ2-2,TRBV5-5,.,14
CACHRGLGPTDTQYF,TGTGCCTGTCACAGAGGGTTAGGGCCAACAGATACGCAGTATTTT,.,TRBJ2-3,TRBV6-5,.,15
CASSEVGGAFNEQFF,TGTGCCAGCAGTGAAGTCGGCGGGGCATTCAATGAGCAGTTCTTC,.,TRBJ2-1,TRBV6-1,.,15
CATSRAAGVYNEQFF,TGTGCCACCAGCAGAGCAGCGGGGGTCTACAATGAGCAGTTCTTC,TRBD2,TRBJ2-1,TRBV15,.,15
CASSYPRTGLRRDTEAFF,TGTGCCAGCAGTTACCCTCGGACAGGGCTCCGGAGGGACACTGAAGCTTTCTTT,TRBD1,TRBJ1-1,TRBV6-2/TRBV6-3,.,18
CASSFGGGQGARSPLHF,TGTGCCAGCAGCTTCGGAGGGGGACAGGGGGCGAGGTCACCCCTCCACTTT,TRBD1,TRBJ1-6,TRBV7-6,.,17
CASSLEVAGVGTQYF,TGCGCCAGCAGCTTGGAGGTAGCGGGGGTAGGGACGCAGTATTTT,TRBD2,TRBJ2-3,TRBV5-1,.,15
CASSPGPGGIEKLFF,TGTGCCAGCTCACCAGGACCTGGCGGGATTGAAAAACTGTTTTTT,.,TRBJ1-4,TRBV18,.,15
CATSDSAGTGIDGYTF,TGTGCCACCAGTGATTCAGCCGGGACAGGGATAGATGGCTACACCTTC,TRBD1,TRBJ1-2,TRBV24-1,once,16
CASSPGGGRETQYF,TGTGCCAGCAGTCCGGGCGGGGGGCGAGAGACCCAGTACTTC,TRBD2,TRBJ2-5,TRBV6-5,.,14
CASSVAVNTEAFF,TGTGCCAGCAGCGTTGCGGTGAACACTGAAGCTTTCTTT,.,TRBJ1-1,TRBV9,.,13
CATSRRGNVNTIYF,TGTGCCACCAGCCGGCGAGGAAACGTGAACACCATATATTTT,.,TRBJ1-3,TRBV15,.,14
CASSLTGLAGDLEQYF,TGTGCCAGCAGCCTAACTGGACTAGCGGGCGACCTAGAGCAGTACTTC,TRBD2,TRBJ2-7,TRBV7-9,.,16
CASSLDPGYTEAFF,TGCGCCAGCAGCTTGGACCCAGGGTATACTGAAGCTTTCTTT,.,TRBJ1-1,TRBV5-1,.,14
CASSFAAGGQETQYF,TGTGCCAGCAGCTTCGCCGCGGGGGGCCAAGAGACCCAGTACTTC,TRBD2,TRBJ2-5,TRBV7-3,.,15
CASSQDRVEKLFF,TGTGCCAGCAGTCAGGACAGGGTTGAAAAACTGTTTTTT,TRBD1,TRBJ1-4,TRBV7-2,.,13
CASSLGQGYSPLHF,TGTGCCAGCAGCTTAGGACAGGGGTATTCACCCCTCCACTTT,TRBD1,TRBJ1-6,TRBV7-9,.,14